A single TCR beta chain is shown here with its context. This clone showed up many times. Its antigen remains undetermined. No base-level quality is on record; no much larger clone is a single base apart. Participants in the prospective study were aged about 18 to 90 years, lived in some 24 United States geographic areas, and enrolled through a virtual design. In the prospective study, cohorts were assigned on the basis of participant-reported clinical history obtained from a screening survey and a study questionnaire. In the prospective study, whole blood, serum and a nasopharyngeal or oropharyngeal swab were collected from each participant by mobile phlebotomists. Over a roughly 2-month period, participants in the prospective study had the option of providing additional blood draws and questionnaires. Blood samples from the prospective study were shipped frozen or at room temperature prior to DNA extraction.

TCRbeta CDR3 regions were amplified from genomic DNA using the immunoSEQ Assay, a bias-controlled multiplex PCR. As for the authors' bioinformatics: The number of nucleated cells in each sample was estimated from the amplification of reference gene primers within the assay. To quantify the absolute abundance of each unique TCRbeta CDR3 rearrangement, sequence reads were collapsed and filtered. For each sample, productive Simpson clonality was calculated as the square root of Simpson's diversity index over productive rearrangements. Drawn from immuneACCESS, this table holds only the in-frame rearrangements with V and J called that TCRdb kept. Clones are partly lost; checked studies trace under half to an unresolved V gene and leave the rest unexplained. V and J calls and clone size are given by that table; D and trimming were obtained from the DNA. A total of roughly 220,000 clones appear in this sample, 80% to 90% of them only once. The ten largest clones take up about 3.5% of the sample.

The data stem from a study of blood T cell repertoires in COVID-19 (dated by TCRdb to about 2020). Turning to the overall study: Samples covering the acute and convalescent phases of COVID-19 were provided by collaborators in the United States, Italy and Spain. The prospective study material was composed of cDNA or gDNA derived from T cells, B-cell-depleted T cells, or PBMCs. The dataset comprised deeply sampled blood TCRbeta repertoires from subjects exposed to, actively infected with, or recovered from COVID-19. A freely available public database, intended as a resource for researchers studying the immune response to SARS-CoV-2, is where the repertoires were released. Samples came from the ongoing ImmuneRACE study (first 160 participants) plus 1,254 subjects from 6 global collaborators. The sample metadata nearly always contained a de-identified subject ID, COVID-19 status, age in years and sex. HLA class I and class II types, where available, came from metadata supplied by the sample provider rather than from assay-based typing.

Study-wide conclusions, independent of this receptor: Clinical and demographic metadata were provided uncurated, with the amount varying by source and participant.

Including the terminal cysteine and phenylalanine, the CDR3 comprises 15 residues. The CDR3 DNA has 45 bases and is translated from base 1. The germline V and J ends show losses of 3 bases and 5 bases respectively, and no gene match explains 5 bases of the junction. The germline V gene specifies MDHEN as CDR1 and SYDVKM as CDR2. Sequences were obtained from PBMCs or T cells enriched from blood (not recorded which). The chain was built from TRBV28 and TRBJ1-4; the junction holds 8 bases that match TRBD1. This clonotype originated in a woman aged 18-30 years in a cohort exposed to, infected with or recovered from COVID-19 (not recorded which). The DNA sequence is given as TGTGCCAGCAGTTTTGCCGGGACAGGAAATGAAAAACTGTTTTTT. Translation gives CASSFAGTGNEKLFF.